This T cell receptor (beta chain) derives from a study of T-cell memory formation after mild COVID-19. Study-wide findings and caveats: Clones that contracted clustered mainly in CM and EM if CD4+ and in EMRA if CD8+.

TCRdb used MiXCR to reprocess the 5' RACE reads, holding one entry per CDR3 protein. The sample lists approximately 240,000 distinct CDR3 sequences, about 17% seen once, with around 3.4% in the top ten. On this clonotype itself: Its antigen is as yet unknown.

The CDR3 is made up of 14 amino acids. V shed 7 bases and J shed 0 bases, with 12 bases lying between them. Sequencing input: PBMCs or a T cell subset sorted from them (not recorded which). This receptor was identified in a man between 18 and 29 years old who had mild COVID-19 (a few samples of this study predate the infection). Cell type and time point are not known. The genes are TRBV12-3 or TRBV12-4 and TRBJ1-1; no clear D. In DNA, the CDR3 is TGTGCCAGCACAATCCCTCCTTTGAACACTGAAGCTTTCTTT. As protein: CASTIPPLNTEAFF.